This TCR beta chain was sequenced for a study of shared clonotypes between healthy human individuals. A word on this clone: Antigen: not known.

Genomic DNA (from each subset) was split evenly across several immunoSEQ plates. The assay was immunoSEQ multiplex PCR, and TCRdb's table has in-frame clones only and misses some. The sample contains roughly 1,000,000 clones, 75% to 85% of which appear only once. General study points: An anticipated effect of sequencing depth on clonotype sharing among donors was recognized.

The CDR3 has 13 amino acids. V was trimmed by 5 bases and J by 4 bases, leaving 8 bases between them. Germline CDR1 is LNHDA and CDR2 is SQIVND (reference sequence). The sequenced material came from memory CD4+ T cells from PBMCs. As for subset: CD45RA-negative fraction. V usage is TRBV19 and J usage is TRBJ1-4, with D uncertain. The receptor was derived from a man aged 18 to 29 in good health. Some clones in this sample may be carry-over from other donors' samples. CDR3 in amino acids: CASSLTDNEKLFF. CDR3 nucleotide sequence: TGTGCCAGTAGTCTTACAGATAATGAAAAACTGTTTTTT.